Presented here are 18 T cell receptor beta chains from one specimen sequenced in a study of blood T cell repertoires in COVID-19. Assay: immunoSEQ multiplex PCR; the TCRdb copy retains only in-frame clones and omits some. The sample has a few hundred thousand clones; 85% are singletons. The sequenced sample was peripheral blood. Receptors were obtained from a woman between 50 and 59 years old with active or convalescent COVID-19.

This clone has a handful of counts. The V and J genes are TRBV18 and TRBJ1-6; D remains ambiguous. Germline lookup yields CDR1 KGHSH and CDR2 LQKENI. Trimming left V 3 bases short and J 7 bases short, with 7 bases between. CDR3 length: 13 residues. The CDR3 here is CASSPRRNSPLHF. The CDR3 coding sequence is TGTGCCAGCTCACCCCGGAGGAATTCACCCCTCCACTTT.

This rearrangement joins TRBV18 to TRBJ2-2; D ambiguous. Between the trimmed V and J ends, which lost 0 bases and 3 bases, there was a span of 5 bases. Germline V lookup: CDR1 KGHSH, CDR2 LQKENI. The CDR3 runs to 14 residues. CDR3 DNA: TGTGCCAGCTCACCACCTGCGGACACCGGGGAGCTGTTTTTT. Protein product: CASSPPADTGELFF.

As concerns this clone: This same CDR3 is encoded by further DNA sequences in the sample. The chain links TRBV9 to TRBJ1-1; TRBD1 aligns across 7 bases. There are 14 residues in the CDR3. Germline loops: CDR1 SGDLS, CDR2 YYNGEE. Trimming removed 4 bases from V and 10 bases from J; junction bases left unmatched: 13. CDR3 in DNA: TGTGCCAGCAGCTTAACAGGGGCAGGGGGGCGAGCTTTCTTT. Its protein is CASSLTGAGGRAFF.

On this clone: The same CDR3 also results from other DNA sequences found in this sample. This sequence joins TRBV5-1 and TRBJ2-1; TRBD2 matches at 9 bases. Germline assignment: CDR1 SGHRS and CDR2 YFSETQ. V was pared by 3 bases and J by 2 bases, with 3 bases of the junction left unmatched. This CDR3 spans 15 amino acids. The CDR3 protein is CASSSTSGPYNEQFF. CDR3 in DNA: TGCGCCAGCAGCTCAACTAGCGGGCCCTACAATGAGCAGTTCTTC.

This clone has only a few counts. CDR3 amino acids: CASSKHPGQGLNTEAFF. Here the CDR3 DNA reads TGTGCCAGTAGTAAACACCCCGGACAGGGATTGAACACTGAAGCTTTCTTT. This chain joins TRBV19 and TRBJ1-1, with 8 bases lining up with TRBD1. The CDR3 covers 17 residues. Germline V gives CDR1 LNHDA, CDR2 SQIVND (reference sequence). The ends lost 4 bases at V and 0 bases at J; junction bases unmatched: 10.

V gene TRBV2 combines with J gene TRBJ2-1, with TRBD1 as a possible D gene (5 bases). This CDR3 has 13 amino acids. The V end was cut by 10 bases, the J end by 7 bases, with 17 bases between. Germline V gene sequence: CDR1 SNHLY, CDR2 FYNNEI. The CDR3 coding sequence is TGTGCCACCCAAGGGCCAGGGATTAATGAGCAGTTCTTC. Protein: CATQGPGINEQFF.

This chain joins TRBV4-1 and TRBJ2-3, with D possibly being TRBD1 (5 bases). This CDR3 contains 13 residues. In germline, CDR1 is MGHRA, CDR2 YSYEKL. V lost 0 bases and J lost 11, with 12 bases in between. The CDR3 is CASSQDPGRGQYF. CDR3 bases: TGCGCCAGCAGCCAAGATCCCGGAAGGGGGCAGTATTTT.

The rearrangement joins TRBV4-1 to TRBJ2-1; D is possibly TRBD2 (5 bases). Germline V gene sequence: CDR1 MGHRA, CDR2 YSYEKL. Trimming removed 4 bases at V and 6 bases at J, with 13 bases between. The CDR3 has 14 amino acids. CDR3 sequence (DNA): TGCGCCAGCAGCCGCGACCCCGGAGGCAATGAGCAGTTCTTC. Its translation is CASSRDPGGNEQFF.

The chain uses TRBV5-5 and TRBJ1-1; TRBD1 matches at 11 bases. Germline CDR1 and CDR2: SGHKS and YYEKEE (reference sequence). CDR3 size: 15 residues. V lost 0 bases to trimming and J lost 4 bases; unmatched junction nucleotides: 2. CDR3 bases: TGTGCCAGCAGCTTGGTAGGGACAGGGGGCACTGAAGCTTTCTTT. As protein: CASSLVGTGGTEAFF. Combining the CDR3 with reference TRBV5-5 and TRBJ1-1 gives the whole variable domain DAGVTQSPTHLIKTRGQQVTLRCSPISGHKSVSWYQQVLGQGPQFIFQYYEKEERGRGNFPDRFSARQFPNYSSELNVNALLLGDSALYLCASSLVGTGGTEAFFGQGTRLTVV.

J is TRBJ1-5 and V is TRBV9; D uncertain. The length of the CDR3 is 12 residues. Germline V CDR1 and CDR2: SGDLS, YYNGEE. V was shortened by 5 bases and J by 1 base, with 4 bases between the two germline ends. The DNA of the CDR3 is TGTGCCAGCAGGGAGAGCAATCAGCCCCAGCATTTT. Its protein is CASRESNQPQHF.

As DNA, the CDR3 is TGTGCCAGCAGCTTGGGGTTCCGGCGGGGAACGAACACCGGGGAGCTGTTTTTT. Protein product: CASSLGFRRGTNTGELFF. The rearrangement uses TRBV5-4 and TRBJ2-2; maybe TRBD2 (6 bases). The CDR3 spans 18 residues. The germline V gene encodes CDR1 SGHNT and CDR2 YYREEE (reference sequence). V gave up 0 bases and J gave up 0 bases, with 15 bases separating them.

Here the CDR3 reads CASSQEVSGRARGGYNEQFF. Written as DNA, the CDR3 is TGTGCCAGCAGCCAAGAGGTTAGCGGGAGGGCCCGAGGTGGCTACAATGAGCAGTTCTTC. V gene TRBV6-7 combines with J gene TRBJ2-1; 11 bases align to TRBD2. TRBV6-7 falls under the ORF class, with uncertain function. V dropped 6 bases and J dropped 3; count of bases not matched to a gene: 19. The length of the CDR3 is 20 residues.

V is TRBV7-2 and J is TRBJ2-1; 8 nucleotides line up with TRBD2. The ends lost 1 base at V and 9 bases at J; junction bases unmatched: 8. Germline V lookup: CDR1 SGHTA, CDR2 FQGNSA. The CDR3 runs 15 residues. Here the CDR3 reads CASSLVPSGSAEQFF. CDR3 coding DNA: TGTGCCAGCAGCTTAGTGCCTAGCGGGTCGGCTGAGCAGTTCTTC. The variable domain in full, completed from reference TRBV7-2 and TRBJ2-1, reads GAGVSQSPSNKVTEKGKDVELRCDPISGHTALYWYRQSLGQGLEFLIYFQGNSAPDKSGLPSDRFSAERTGGSVSTLTIQRTQQEDSAVYLCASSLVPSGSAEQFFGPGTRLTVL.

The chain is built from TRBV2 and TRBJ1-1; D not certain. This CDR3 has 13 amino acids. CDR1 SNHLY and CDR2 FYNNEI come from the germline V gene. Trimming left V 4 bases short and J 1 base short, with 7 bases between. The CDR3 sequence: CASSVSRNTEAFF. In DNA, the CDR3 is TGTGCCAGCAGTGTAAGCCGGAACACTGAAGCTTTCTTT.

The chain is built from TRBV10-3 and TRBJ1-2, with a possible D match to TRBD1 (5 bases). V lost 6 bases, J lost 3 bases, and 17 bases lay in between. The CDR3 is 15 residues long. Per germline, CDR1 ENHRY and CDR2 SYGVKD. The CDR3 spells CAIRQGNRQDYGYTF. The DNA of the CDR3 is TGTGCCATCAGGCAGGGAAATCGGCAGGACTATGGCTACACCTTC.

The chain employs TRBV12-3 or TRBV12-4 and TRBJ2-5; maybe TRBD1 (6 bases). V lost 5 bases to trimming and J lost 4 bases, with 11 bases between them. The length of the CDR3 is 13 residues. CDR3 loop: CASSRQVVETQYF. The DNA for the CDR3 is TGTGCCAGCAGTCGACAGGTTGTAGAGACCCAGTACTTC.

Comments on this clone: Within the sample, other DNA sequences also encode this same CDR3. This sequence joins TRBV19 and TRBJ2-2, with 8 bases lining up with TRBD1. The V and J ends lost 4 bases and 4 bases, in that order; junction bases with no gene match: 11. The CDR3 covers 17 residues. Germline values: CDR1 LNHDA, CDR2 SQIVND (reference sequence). CDR3 residues: CASSTRAGTGGTGELFF. CDR3 sequence (DNA): TGTGCCAGTAGTACCCGGGCCGGGACAGGAGGCACCGGGGAGCTGTTTTTT.

J is TRBJ2-3 and V is TRBV23-1, with 9 bases lining up with TRBD2. TRBV23-1 has ORF status, its function being uncertain. The CDR3 length is 15 residues. J gave up 3 bases and V 0 bases, and 1 base lay outside the gene matches. CDR3 protein: CASSQSTSGTDTQYF. The CDR3 DNA reads as TGCGCCAGCAGTCAATCTACTAGCGGGACAGATACGCAGTATTTT.